These 30 T cell receptor beta chains originate from one sample sequenced in a study of graft-versus-host responses after intestinal transplantation. Sequencing was performed with immunoSEQ multiplex PCR; in TCRdb, only in-frame clones are kept and a portion is missing. The sample has 6,000 to 9,000 clones; roughly 28% are singletons. The researchers put around 200,000 CFSE-labeled responder cells into plates with around 200,000 irradiated, violet-dye-labeled stimulator cells. The sample consisted of alloreactive CD8+ T cells from a mixed lymphocyte reaction culture, taken before transplantation. The subset was: CFSE-low proliferating T cells sorted from approximately 6-day pre-transplant mixed lymphocyte reaction (GvH or HvG direction). The receptors come from a human patient who was an organ donor for intestinal transplantation.

This clone was counted between two and nine times. This chain links TRBV9 with TRBJ1-1, with TRBD1 identical over 8 bases. Per germline, CDR1 SGDLS and CDR2 YYNGEE. J was trimmed by 4 bases and V by 0 bases; bases with no gene match: 8. This CDR3 has 16 residues. CDR3 DNA: TGTGCCAGCAGCGTAGGGACAGGGCAGATCATCACTGAAGCTTTCTTT. Translated: CASSVGTGQIITEAFF.

The chain has TRBV12-2 and TRBJ2-3; the table's D gene call, TRBD1, was not cross checked with the DNA. TRBV12-2 is a pseudogene segment. CDR3 length: 16 amino acids. CDR3 in DNA: TGTGCAAGTCGCTTAGTGGGCAGGGGGCGGAGGGATACGCAGTATTTT. It specifies CASRLVGRGRRDTQYF.

This clone was counted a single time. This rearrangement joins TRBV7-2 to TRBJ2-6; the D is unclear. From germline, CDR1 is SGHTA and CDR2 FQGNSA. V was pared by 2 bases and J by 0 bases, with 5 bases between. The CDR3 extends over 15 amino acids. DNA for the CDR3: TGTGCCAGCAGCTTATTGTACTCTGGGGCCAACGTCCTGACTTTC. This gives the protein CASSLLYSGANVLTF. The variable domain in full, with the rest retrieved from reference TRBV7-2 and TRBJ2-6, is GAGVSQSPSNKVTEKGKDVELRCDPISGHTALYWYRQSLGQGLEFLIYFQGNSAPDKSGLPSDRFSAERTGGSVSTLTIQRTQQEDSAVYLCASSLLYSGANVLTFGAGSRLTVL.

In this sample, this clone turned up once. This sequence joins TRBV7-9 and TRBJ2-3, with D possibly TRBD2 on 6 matching bases. CDR3 length: 15 amino acids. CDR1 and CDR2 from the germline V gene are SEHNR and FQNEAQ (reference sequence). V gave up 2 bases and J gave up 2 bases, with 11 bases separating them. The CDR3 loop is CASSLRRGPTDTQYF. CDR3 nucleotides: TGTGCCAGCAGCTTACGGCGGGGACCCACAGATACGCAGTATTTT.

This clone has more than one count but fewer than ten. V gene TRBV19 combines with J gene TRBJ2-1; D unresolved. CDR1 and CDR2 (germline): LNHDA, SQIVND (reference sequence). The ends were cut back, 3 bases at V and 6 bases at J, with 9 bases in the middle. This CDR3 spans 13 amino acids. The CDR3 DNA reads as TGTGCCAGTAGTATTATGTTAGGCAATGAGCAGTTCTTC. Encoded protein: CASSIMLGNEQFF.

This chain connects TRBV5-6 to TRBJ1-4; 9 nucleotides align to TRBD1. Trimming took 6 bases from V and 6 from J; bases not matched to a gene: 3. Germline V CDR1 and CDR2: SGHDT, YYEEEE. This CDR3 is 13 amino acids long. CDR3 coding DNA: TGTGCCAGCACCAACAGGGGGCATGAAAAACTGTTTTTT. Translation gives CASTNRGHEKLFF.

J is TRBJ1-2 and V is TRBV14, with a tentative D call TRBD1 (5 bases). Between the trimmed V and J ends, which lost 0 bases and 0 bases, there was a span of 20 bases. This CDR3 is built from 19 residues. Germline V CDR1 and CDR2: SGHDN, FVKESK. This CDR3 is CASSQDIRGRIPSNYGYTF. In DNA form, the CDR3 reads TGTGCCAGCAGCCAAGATATTCGGGGACGGATTCCCTCTAACTATGGCTACACCTTC.

The rearrangement uses TRBV4-3 and TRBJ1-3; possible D gene TRBD1, 5 bases. The germline gives CDR1 LGHNA, CDR2 YSLEER. The CDR3 extends over 15 amino acids. Trimming took 0 bases from V and 2 from J, leaving 8 bases between them. The CDR3, as DNA: TGCGCCAGCAGCCAAGATCCCAGGGCTGGAAACACCATATATTTT. It specifies CASSQDPRAGNTIYF.

This clone was seen more than once but under ten times. An end of the junction differs from the germline gene, which may be a read error. The genes are TRBV7-9 and TRBJ1-4, with a weak D call TRBD1 (5 bases). The germline V gene encodes CDR1 SEHNR and CDR2 FQNEAQ (reference sequence). The CDR3 contains 15 residues. CDR3 coding DNA: TGTGCCAGCAGCCTCCGGGACGGGACTAACGAAAAACTGTTTTTT. This translates into CASSLRDGTNEKLFF.

In DNA form, the CDR3 reads TGCGCCAGCAGCCAAGAGTGCGGGAGGAATGGCTACACCTTC. Translating it yields CASSQECGRNGYTF. The chain combines TRBV4-1 with TRBJ1-2; D is ambiguous. Trimming cost V 0 bases and J 6 bases, with 11 bases left between them. Germline lookup yields CDR1 MGHRA and CDR2 YSYEKL. The CDR3 runs 14 residues.

A single count supports this clone. V is TRBV9 and J is TRBJ1-2; 7 bases match TRBD1. The germline gives CDR1 SGDLS, CDR2 YYNGEE. CDR3 length: 17 residues. V gave up 0 bases and J gave up 2 bases; unmatched junction bases: 10. In nucleotides, the CDR3 is TGTGCCAGCAGCGTAGCTCTCGGGACAGACGAAAACTATGGCTACACCTTC. Residues: CASSVALGTDENYGYTF.

This clone was counted only a few times. The rearrangement uses TRBV4-1 and TRBJ2-5; D is perhaps TRBD1 or TRBD2 (5 bases each). Germline CDR1 reads MGHRA; CDR2 reads YSYEKL. The CDR3 covers 15 residues. The V end lost 0 bases, the J end lost 4 bases, and 12 bases lay between the germline ends. This CDR3 is CASSQDSWDGETQYF. CDR3 coding DNA: TGCGCCAGCAGCCAAGATTCTTGGGACGGAGAGACCCAGTACTTC.

This clone has a handful of counts. The V gene is TRBV7-3, the J gene TRBJ1-6; 7 nucleotides line up with TRBD1. This CDR3 has 15 residues. In germline, CDR1 is SGHTA, CDR2 FQGTGA. V lost 5 bases to trimming and J lost 10 bases; unmatched junction nucleotides: 11. In nucleotides, the CDR3 is TGTGCCAGCAGCAGACAGGGAGGGCCCCCATCACCCCTCCACTTT. Its translation: CASSRQGGPPSPLHF.

This clone appeared a few times. The chain joins TRBV7-9 to TRBJ2-3; D call uncertain. V dropped 0 bases and J dropped 2 bases, with 9 bases sitting between them. This CDR3 has 15 amino acids. CDR1 and CDR2 (germline): SEHNR, FQNEAQ (reference sequence). Here the CDR3 DNA reads TGTGCCAGCAGCTTAGCAGGACGTGACACAGATACGCAGTATTTT. Translation: CASSLAGRDTDTQYF.

The chain uses TRBV7-2 and TRBJ2-7; TRBD2 might be the D (5 bases). Trimming removed 2 bases at V and 0 bases at J, with 17 bases between. The CDR3 totals 17 residues. Germline CDR1 reads SGHTA; CDR2 reads FQGNSA. The CDR3 DNA reads TGTGCCAGCAGCTTAAATCGGCTAGCCGACTTCTCCTACGAGCAGTACTTC. It specifies CASSLNRLADFSYEQYF.

The rearrangement uses TRBV6-8 and TRBJ2-7; 8 nucleotides agree with TRBD1. Germline V gene data show CDR1 as MNHGY and CDR2 as SAAAGT. Germline trimming cut 2 bases from V and 6 bases from J; bases unmatched to any gene: 6. CDR3 length equals 14 residues. CDR3 coding DNA: TGTGCCAGCAGTTACGGTTCAGGGGGCGTCGAGCAGTACTTC. Protein product: CASSYGSGGVEQYF.

V usage is TRBV5-1 and J usage is TRBJ1-2; tentatively, D is TRBD1 (5 bases). The CDR3 is made up of 16 amino acids. Germline CDR1 and CDR2: SGHRS and YFSETQ. V was clipped by 1 base and J by 3 bases, with 16 bases between them. The CDR3 loop reads CASSLMGPVWDYGYTF. CDR3 nucleotides: TGCGCCAGCAGCTTGATGGGGCCGGTGTGGGACTATGGCTACACCTTC.

This clone was picked up a small number of times. The V call is TRBV2, the J call TRBJ2-1, with D possibly being TRBD1 (5 bases). Germline CDR1 is SNHLY and CDR2 is FYNNEI. The CDR3 length is 13 residues. Between the trimmed V and J ends, which lost 3 bases and 10 bases, there was a span of 13 bases. CDR3 sequence (DNA): TGTGCCAGCAGTGACTTCAGGGTAGGGGAGCAGTTCTTC. Amino acid sequence: CASSDFRVGEQFF.

This clone was counted only a few times. The V gene is TRBV21-1, the J gene TRBJ2-1; the D call of TRBD1 is as the table states it, not checked on the DNA. TRBV21-1 is a pseudogene segment. The CDR3 sequence is 15 residues long. CDR3 coding DNA: TGTGCCAGGCACCAGCCCGAGGGACACAGGAATGAGCAGTTCTTC. Its protein is CARHQPEGHRNEQFF.

This clone appeared a few times. The chain is built from TRBV15 and TRBJ2-3; possible D gene TRBD1, 5 bases. Germline V gene lookup returns CDR1 LNHNV and CDR2 YYDKDF (reference sequence). Between the trimmed V and J ends, which lost 2 bases and 6 bases, there was a span of 18 bases. The CDR3 spans 16 residues. This CDR3 is CATSRRPTDQGDTQYF. The CDR3 region has the DNA TGTGCCACCAGCAGACGCCCGACAGATCAAGGGGATACGCAGTATTTT.

As concerns this clone: Germline and junction disagree at one end, which may indicate a read error. This CDR3 is CSVGVRAAGGLFF. CDR3 in DNA: TGCAGCGTTGGAGTCAGGGCGGCCGGGGGGCTGTTTTTT. V usage is TRBV29-1 and J usage is TRBJ2-2, with D possibly TRBD2 on 6 matching bases. Germline V gives CDR1 SQVTM, CDR2 ANQGSEA. The CDR3 has 13 residues.

A note on this clone: This likely reflects a read error, since a far larger clone is one base away. This chain uses TRBV27 with TRBJ2-7, with a possible D match to TRBD2 (5 bases). CDR3 length equals 14 residues. Germline V CDR1 and CDR2: MNHEY, SMNVEV (reference sequence). The CDR3 region is CASSLRAAPYGQYF. In DNA, the CDR3 is TGTGCCAGCAGTTTGAGGGCAGCGCCCTACGGGCAGTACTTC.

In its sample, this clone was seen once. This rearrangement joins TRBV6-5 to TRBJ2-7; D unresolved. Germline-derived CDR1 and CDR2 are MNHEY and SVGAGI. The germline V and J ends were trimmed by 2 bases and 6 bases, with 11 bases remaining between them. CDR3 length: 13 residues. The CDR3 bases are TGTGCCAGCAGTTACCATCAACAGTCCGAGCAGTACTTC. This codes for CASSYHQQSEQYF.

This clone was seen a handful of times. The V gene is TRBV18, the J gene TRBJ1-2; D is unclear. The V and J ends lost 2 bases and 4 bases respectively, with 8 bases between them. Germline CDR1 and CDR2: KGHSH and LQKENI. The length of the CDR3 is 13 residues. This chain's CDR3 is CASSPGIGYGYTF. CDR3 sequence (DNA): TGTGCCAGCTCACCAGGGATCGGCTATGGCTACACCTTC.

Comments on this clone: A read error may explain this, as a much larger clone is one base away. The genes are TRBV4-3 and TRBJ2-7, with unresolved D. CDR1 and CDR2 from the germline V gene are LGHNA and YSLEER. The CDR3 has 14 amino acids. The V gene lost 1 base and the J gene lost 2 bases, with 9 bases spanning the gap. CDR3 in DNA: TGCGCCAGCAGCCAAGTTAAGGGAACCTACGAGCAGTACTTC. Translation: CASSQVKGTYEQYF.

This chain joins TRBV19 and TRBJ1-1; D is undetermined. Germline-derived CDR1 and CDR2 are LNHDA and SQIVND (reference sequence). This CDR3 has 17 amino acids. The V end lost 10 bases, the J end lost 0 bases, and 24 bases lay between the germline ends. As DNA, the CDR3 is TGTGCCACTAGAACATCCAGAAAAAGAAAAATGAACACTGAAGCTTTCTTT. This codes for CATRTSRKRKMNTEAFF.

This clone has a handful of counts. The chain uses TRBV4-3 and TRBJ2-7, with D possibly being TRBD1 (5 bases). Germline CDR1 and CDR2: LGHNA and YSLEER. This CDR3 contains 14 residues. V gave up 3 bases and J gave up 3 bases, with 12 bases separating them. This CDR3 reads CASSHAQGIYEQYF. The CDR3 bases are TGCGCCAGCAGCCATGCCCAGGGAATCTACGAGCAGTACTTC.

This clone appeared a single time. It may be a read error: a sequence one base away is much more abundant. CDR3 in DNA: TGTGCCAGCAGCTCAGTGGTTGAAGCTTTCTTT. Translation: CASSSVVEAFF. The V and J genes are TRBV7-9 and TRBJ1-1; no firm D call. Germline CDR1 and CDR2: SEHNR and FQNEAQ (reference sequence). This CDR3 has 11 amino acids. With 4 bases removed from V and 7 bases from J, the gap between germline ends came to 7 bases.

The V gene is TRBV5-6, the J gene TRBJ2-7; D gene uncertain. V shed 2 bases and J shed 3 bases, with 15 bases lying between them. This CDR3 spans 15 amino acids. CDR1 is SGHDT and CDR2 is YYEEEE in the germline V gene. CDR3: CASSLEAGPGYEQYF. In DNA form, the CDR3 reads TGTGCCAGCAGCTTAGAAGCAGGCCCAGGCTACGAGCAGTACTTC.

This chain uses TRBV5-4 with TRBJ1-2; unclear D gene. Germline values: CDR1 SGHNT, CDR2 YYREEE (reference sequence). The CDR3 contains 14 residues. V lost 4 bases, J lost 5 bases, and 15 bases lay in between. The CDR3 coding sequence is TGTGCCAGCAGCCCCCGGCCCCTGAGGTATGGCTACACCTTC. It yields the protein CASSPRPLRYGYTF. Drawing the rest from reference TRBV5-4 and TRBJ1-2, the complete variable domain is ETGVTQSPTHLIKTRGQQVTLRCSSQSGHNTVSWYQQALGQGPQFIFQYYREEENGRGNFPPRFSGLQFPNYSSELNVNALELDDSALYLCASSPRPLRYGYTFGSGTRLTVV.